The T cell receptor beta chain described here comes from a study of blood T cell repertoires in COVID-19. Study overall: Samples of COVID-19 (acute and convalescent) were obtained from the United States, Italy and Spain.

This clone showed up just a few times. The V end was cut by 0 bases, the J end by 5 bases, with 10 bases between. The CDR3 contains 15 residues. Germline V gives CDR1 MNHEY, CDR2 SVGAGI. Repertoires were generated with immunoSEQ multiplex PCR, while TCRdb's copy carries only in-frame clones and drops some. The data contain some 190,000 clones, under 90% of them singletons. The V and J genes are TRBV6-5 and TRBJ2-2; D remains ambiguous. The receptor was derived from a woman at least 80 years old with COVID-19, enrolled during active disease. Specimen: peripheral blood. The CDR3 nucleotides read TGTGCCAGCAGTTACTCGTTCACCGGGACCGGGGAGCTGTTTTTT. Residues: CASSYSFTGTGELFF.